The sequence of this TCR beta chain was determined in a study of T-cell reconstitution after alpha-beta-depleted transplantation in children (dated by TCRdb to the mid-2010s). Turning to the overall study: Using TCR repertoire profiling, the study followed T-cell immune reconstitution in a quantitative way in children after TCRalphabeta/CD19-depleted allogeneic hematopoietic cell transplantation.

Ends trimmed: V by 0 bases, J by 5 bases; bases unmatched to a gene: 13. Looking up the germline V gene (reference sequence) yields CDR1 DFQATT and CDR2 SNEGSKA. Taken from cysteine to phenylalanine, the CDR3 has 17 residues. Only the CDR3 portion is preserved as DNA: 51 bases, with reading frame beginning at the first base. The library relied on PCR. This sample was sequenced with an Illumina HiSeq 2500. To normalize quantification of the TCRbeta repertoire, the TCR libraries were built with molecular barcoding that relied on unique molecular identifiers. The public reads were run again by TCRdb, first through fastp at Q25 and then through MiXCR, and only productive beta chains were kept. Merged by CDR3 protein, the rows form single entries marked with the most common genes and DNA. This sample gives 440,000 or so distinct CDR3 sequences in total; approximately 10% of them show up just once. The ten biggest clones cover 4.5% to 6.5% of the sample.

This clonotype was observed a handful of times. The antigen this receptor binds is unknown. No quality values exist for individual bases; no much larger clone is one base distant. The clonotype comes from a human donor who donated a stem cell graft to a child with acute myeloid leukemia. The source material was PBMCs from the stem cell graft donor, sampled from the stem cell graft. The sequence joins TRBV20-1 to TRBJ2-5; 9 central nucleotides agree with TRBD2. At the DNA level, the sequence is TGCAGTGCTAGAGATGGGTTGGCGGGACTAGCAGTGGAGACCCAGTACTTC. It specifies CSARDGLAGLAVETQYF.